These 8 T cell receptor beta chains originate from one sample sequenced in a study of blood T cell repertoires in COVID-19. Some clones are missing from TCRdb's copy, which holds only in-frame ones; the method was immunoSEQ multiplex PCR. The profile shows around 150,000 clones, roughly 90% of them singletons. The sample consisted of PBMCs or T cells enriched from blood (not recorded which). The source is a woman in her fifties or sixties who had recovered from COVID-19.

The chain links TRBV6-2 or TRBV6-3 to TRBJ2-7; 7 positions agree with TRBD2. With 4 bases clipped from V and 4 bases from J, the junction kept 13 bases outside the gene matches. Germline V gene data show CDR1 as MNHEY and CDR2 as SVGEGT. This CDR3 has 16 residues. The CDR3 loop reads CASSFNSGRLYYEQYF. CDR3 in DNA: TGTGCCAGCAGTTTCAATAGCGGGCGCCTTTATTACGAGCAGTACTTC.

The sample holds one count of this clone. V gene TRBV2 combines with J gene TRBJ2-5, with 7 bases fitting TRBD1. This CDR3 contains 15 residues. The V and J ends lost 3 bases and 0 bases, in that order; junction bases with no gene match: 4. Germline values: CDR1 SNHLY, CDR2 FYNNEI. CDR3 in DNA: TGTGCCAGCAGTGAGGATAGGGGGCACCAAGAGACCCAGTACTTC. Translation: CASSEDRGHQETQYF.

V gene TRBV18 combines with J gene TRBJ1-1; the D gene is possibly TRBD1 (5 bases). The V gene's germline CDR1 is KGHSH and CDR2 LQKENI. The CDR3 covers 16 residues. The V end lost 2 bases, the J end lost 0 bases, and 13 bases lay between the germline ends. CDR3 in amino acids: CASSPGGQGLNTEAFF. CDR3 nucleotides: TGTGCCAGCTCACCAGGAGGGCAGGGATTGAACACTGAAGCTTTCTTT.

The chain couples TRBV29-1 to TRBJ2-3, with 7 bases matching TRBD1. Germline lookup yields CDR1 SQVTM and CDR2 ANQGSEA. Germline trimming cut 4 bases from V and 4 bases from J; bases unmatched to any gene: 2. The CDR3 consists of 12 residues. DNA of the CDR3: TGCAGCGTTGTAGGGGGCGCAGATACGCAGTATTTT. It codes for CSVVGGADTQYF.

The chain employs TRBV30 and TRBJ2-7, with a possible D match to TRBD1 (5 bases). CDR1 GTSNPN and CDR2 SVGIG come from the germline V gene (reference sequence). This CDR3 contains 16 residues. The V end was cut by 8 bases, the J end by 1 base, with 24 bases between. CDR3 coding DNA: TGTGCCGGCTTAAGCGTAGGAGACAGTGGATCCTACGAGCAGTACTTC. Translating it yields CAGLSVGDSGSYEQYF.

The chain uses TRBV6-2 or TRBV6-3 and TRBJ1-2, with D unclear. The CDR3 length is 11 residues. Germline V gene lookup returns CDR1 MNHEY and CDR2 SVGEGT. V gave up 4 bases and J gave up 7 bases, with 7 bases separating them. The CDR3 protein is CASSFFFGYTF. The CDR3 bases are TGTGCCAGCAGTTTCTTTTTTGGCTACACCTTC.

The CDR3 sequence is CASSSGGAMGSPLHF. The CDR3 DNA is TGTGCCAGCAGCTCGGGGGGTGCAATGGGTTCACCCCTCCACTTT. The chain links TRBV11-1 to TRBJ1-6; tentatively, D is TRBD1 (5 bases). Per the germline V gene, CDR1 is SGHAT and CDR2 is FQDESV (reference sequence). The CDR3 loop spans 15 amino acids. The V end was cut by 4 bases, the J end by 9 bases, with 16 bases between.

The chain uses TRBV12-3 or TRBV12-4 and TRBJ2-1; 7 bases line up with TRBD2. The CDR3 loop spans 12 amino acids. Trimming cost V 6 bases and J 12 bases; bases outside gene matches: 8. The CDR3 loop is CASSKGGGWQFF. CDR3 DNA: TGTGCCAGCAGCAAAGGCGGGGGTTGGCAGTTCTTC.